A single sample is the source of the 8 T cell receptor beta chains below, sequenced in a study of cytomegalovirus exposure and HLA in healthy donors. A multiplex PCR was run with 60 Vbeta primers and 13 Jbeta primers. The assay was immunoSEQ multiplex PCR, and TCRdb's table has in-frame clones only and misses some. The data contain 110,000 to 150,000 clones, 84% of them singletons. Sequencing was performed on PBMCs. The receptors shown here come from a boy aged 2 to 9 in good health and CMV-seronegative.

The chain has TRBV25-1 and TRBJ1-3, with 8 positions matching TRBD1. CDR1 MGHDK and CDR2 SYGVNS come from the germline V gene. The trim removed 2 bases at V and 4 bases at J, leaving 13 bases unmatched. The CDR3 contains 18 residues. CDR3 protein: CASSEDRTGKYGGNTIYF. The CDR3 nucleotides read TGTGCCAGCAGTGAAGATAGGACAGGGAAGTATGGGGGAAACACCATATATTTT.

As for this clone: One junction end disagrees with the germline gene, perhaps due to a read error. The chain carries TRBV7-9 and TRBJ1-4, with D possibly matching TRBD1 (6 bases). Germline V gene lookup returns CDR1 SEHNR and CDR2 FQNEAQ (reference sequence). This CDR3 is built from 16 residues. DNA for the CDR3: TGTTCCAGCAGCTCGAACCGGGACACAACTAATGAAAAACTGTTTTTT. This translates into CSSSSNRDTTNEKLFF.

The J gene is TRBJ1-1, the V gene TRBV5-1; D ambiguous. CDR3 length: 17 amino acids. Germline values: CDR1 SGHRS, CDR2 YFSETQ. V lost 3 bases to trimming and J lost 3 bases, with 21 bases between them. The CDR3 region has the DNA TGCGCCAGCAGCTCGGATCTTCCCGGAGCGACGGACACTGAAGCTTTCTTT. Translating it yields CASSSDLPGATDTEAFF.

CDR3 bases: TGTGCCAGCAGCTCCGGGTGGCGTTCTGGAAACACCATATATTTT. This translates into CASSSGWRSGNTIYF. The rearrangement links TRBV7-9 to TRBJ1-3; no reliable D call. V gave up 4 bases and J gave up 1 base, with 11 bases separating them. Germline CDR1 and CDR2: SEHNR and FQNEAQ (reference sequence). The CDR3 is made up of 15 amino acids.

V is TRBV5-3 and J is TRBJ2-7; 7 bases line up with TRBD2. TRBV5-3 is designated an ORF whose function remains uncertain. V lost 2 bases and J lost 4; bases outside the gene matches: 15. The CDR3 is 17 residues long. The CDR3 here is CARSFEGGPLNSYEQYF. CDR3 coding DNA: TGTGCCAGAAGCTTCGAGGGAGGGCCGCTTAACTCGTACGAGCAGTACTTC.

The chain employs TRBV6-5 and TRBJ2-7; D not certain. CDR3 length: 16 residues. V gave up 2 bases and J gave up 3 bases, with 17 bases separating them. Germline assignment: CDR1 MNHEY and CDR2 SVGAGI. CDR3 DNA sequence: TGTGCCAGCAGTTACCGGCAAAGTTTCAGGATCTACGAGCAGTACTTC. This encodes CASSYRQSFRIYEQYF.

V usage is TRBV25-1 and J usage is TRBJ2-5; TRBD2 aligns across 7 bases. The CDR3 has 14 amino acids. The germline CDR1 and CDR2 sequences are MGHDK and SYGVNS. Unmatched junction bases numbered 4, after V lost 1 base and J lost 5 bases. CDR3 nucleotides: TGTGCCAGCAGTGAATGGGAGGGGAAGGAGACCCAGTACTTC. It codes for CASSEWEGKETQYF.

The chain has TRBV27 and TRBJ2-1, with TRBD2 identical over 10 bases. This CDR3 is 14 amino acids long. Germline V gene lookup returns CDR1 MNHEY and CDR2 SMNVEV (reference sequence). V gave up 7 bases and J gave up 6 bases; unmatched junction bases: 6. CDR3 protein: CASKTSGARNEQFF. The CDR3 DNA follows: TGTGCCAGCAAAACTAGCGGGGCTCGCAATGAGCAGTTCTTC.